This T cell receptor (beta chain) was sequenced during a study of CD8+CD57+ T cells in acquired aplastic anemia. Study summary: On average, sorted CD4+ and CD8+ cells gave 3.2 ug of DNA. Findings of the study overall: Patients and controls turned out to have 25 to 35 CD8+ CDR3 sequences in common. Controls and patients did not differ significantly in CD8+ Simpson's diversity.

The germline CDR1 and CDR2 sequences are SQVTM and ANQGSEA. This CDR3 comprises 12 residues. The V end was cut by 3 bases, the J end by 5 bases, with 10 bases between. TCR beta VDJ and CDR3 profiles were obtained from a genomic DNA template. TCRdb re-analysed the reads in MiXCR, keeping a single row per CDR3 protein. The sample consists of about 250,000 distinct CDR3 sequences, around 43% of them appearing once. On this clonotype itself: What it binds is unknown.

Sequencing involved patients with CD8+CD57+ cell expansion previously shown by flow cytometry. Blood was sampled before the patients had received any therapy. The chain carries TRBV29-1 and TRBJ1-1, with D perhaps matching TRBD1 (5 bases). This TCR was sampled from a human donor with aplastic anemia. The sequenced sample consisted of sorted CD4+, CD8+, or CD8+CD57+ T cells (not recorded which) from PBMCs. CDR3 bases: TGCAGCGTTGACCCCGGGGGGACTGAAGCTTTCTTT. Amino acid sequence: CSVDPGGTEAFF.